This T cell receptor (beta chain) was profiled in a study of blood T cell repertoires in COVID-19. Across the study: Acute and convalescent COVID-19 samples came from the United States, Italy and Spain. Sample material is recorded as cDNA or gDNA derived from T cells, B-cell-depleted T cells, or PBMCs.

Original data processing: Researchers report that nucleated cell counts were estimated from reference gene primer amplification. The protocol was immunoSEQ multiplex PCR, while the TCRdb copy is restricted to in-frame clones and leaves out a portion. Clone size and V and J calls were adopted from that table, with D and trimming inferred from the DNA. The data show a few hundred thousand clones, 80% to 90% seen once. This CDR3 comprises 15 residues. Trimming cost V 8 bases and J 1 base, with 17 bases left between them. Germline V lookup: CDR1 MNHEY, CDR2 SVGAGI. Those enrolled in Seattle joined during active infection and were followed longitudinally afterward.

Sequencing input: peripheral blood. The chain is built from TRBV6-5 and TRBJ1-2, with a weak D call TRBD1 (6 bases). This receptor was identified in a woman aged 45-65 years with COVID-19, enrolled during active disease. The CDR3 region is CASSQRTANNYGYTF. CDR3 DNA: TGTGCCAGCTCTCAACGGACAGCGAATAACTATGGCTACACCTTC.